This TCR beta chain came from a study of T cells in Graves' hyperthyroidism and ophthalmopathy. Study results and caveats: The model predicted ophthalmopathy a median around 6.5 months before onset. Blood also carried most thyroid clonotypes expanded above 0.001.

The table lists this clonotype with a few counts. Its specificity is unknown. Amplified TCR beta CDR3 regions derived from RNA transcripts. During a first-round RT-PCR of the TCR CDR3, the HTBI primer set was used. Each CDR3 protein is one row after TCRdb ran MiXCR on the multiplex PCR reads. The sample contains approximately 610,000 distinct CDR3 sequences, roughly 14% of which appear only once. With duration under 3 months, ophthalmopathy was active: Clinical Activity Score at least 3, NOSPECS at least 4. The germline V gene has CDR1 MGHDK and CDR2 SYGVNS. The ends lost 7 bases at V and 6 bases at J; junction bases unmatched: 7. This CDR3 contains 14 residues.

The receptor comes from a middle-aged woman with Graves' ophthalmopathy. The sequenced sample consisted of blood. The chain carries TRBV25-1 and TRBJ2-2; 8 bases fit TRBD1. Here the CDR3 reads CASKGQVGAGELFF. CDR3 coding DNA: TGTGCCAGCAAGGGACAGGTGGGGGCCGGGGAGCTGTTTTTT.